This is a list of T cell receptor beta chains from one sample in a study of regulatory T cells in long-lasting Graves disease. TCRdb reanalysed the multiplex PCR reads using MiXCR and keeps one entry per CDR3 protein. The sample gives 400,000 to 500,000 distinct CDR3 sequences, under 25% of which show up once; roughly 8% is in the top ten. Material: peripheral blood mononuclear cells (PBMCs), obtained when the disease was refractory, from a patient treated with antithyroid drugs. These receptors were obtained from a female donor with Graves disease. CDR3s include the opening cysteine and the closing phenylalanine or tryptophan. The order of the fields is D gene, J gene, clone size, V gene, CDR3 DNA, CDR3 protein. D genes are given only for firm matches. A row's size may be missing; if present it is once, few, many or a size class.

>NA|TRBJ2-3|few|TRBV27
TGTGCCAGCAGTTTATCGCAGGGCACAGATACGCAGTATTTT
CASSLSQGTDTQYF
>NA|TRBJ2-5|few|TRBV7-8
TGTGCCAGCAGCATACCGGGACGACGACAAGAGACCCAGTACTTC
CASSIPGRRQETQYF
>TRBD1|TRBJ1-1|NA|TRBV29-1
TGCAGCGTTGTCGGTAAACAGGGGGCGCTGAGCACTGAAGCTTTCTTT
CSVVGKQGALSTEAFF
>NA|TRBJ2-7|few|TRBV6-1
TGTGCCAGCAGTGTTTTCAGGGGGGTAGGGTCCTACGAGCAGTACTTC
CASSVFRGVGSYEQYF
>TRBD1|TRBJ1-6|many|TRBV6-1
TGTGCCAGCAGTCCCCGCACCAGACAGGGCCCTATCAATTCACCCCTCCACTTT
CASSPRTRQGPINSPLHF
>NA|TRBJ1-1|NA|TRBV9
TGTGCCAGCAGCGTATCCGTGGGGACTGAAGCTTTCTTT
CASSVSVGTEAFF
>NA|TRBJ1-5|NA|TRBV19
TGTGCCAGTAGTATAGAACTTCTGCGGTTTAGGGCGCAGCCCCAGCATTTT
CASSIELLRFRAQPQHF
>NA|TRBJ1-5|many|TRBV28
TGTGCCAGCAGTTTAGGGGGACGTCGCAATCAGCCCCAGCATTTT
CASSLGGRRNQPQHF
>TRBD2|TRBJ2-7|few|TRBV6-1
TGTGCCAGCAGTAGACTAGCGGGAGTCTCTGAGCAGTACTTC
CASSRLAGVSEQYF
>TRBD2|TRBJ2-7|once|TRBV6-2/TRBV6-3
TGTGCCAGCAGTGGCAATGGACTAGCGAGATACGAGCAGTACTTC
CASSGNGLARYEQYF
>NA|TRBJ1-1|few|TRBV25-1
TGTGCCAGCAGTCCGGATAAGCTGAACACTGAAGCTTTCTTT
CASSPDKLNTEAFF
>NA|TRBJ1-5|NA|TRBV19
TGTGCCAGTAGTATAGACGACAGCTATAGCAATCAGCCCCAGCATTTT
CASSIDDSYSNQPQHF
>TRBD2|TRBJ2-7|few|TRBV28
TGTGCCAGCAGTTTTATGGGACTAGCGTATAATGAAAACTACGAGCAGTACTTC
CASSFMGLAYNENYEQYF
>NA|TRBJ1-4|NA|TRBV27
TGTGCCAGCAGTTTTGGTGAAGCAACTAATGAAAAACTGTTTTTT
CASSFGEATNEKLFF
>TRBD2|TRBJ2-7|few|TRBV20-1
TGCAGTGCATGGACTAGCGGGAGGTCCTACGAGCAGTACTTC
CSAWTSGRSYEQYF
>NA|TRBJ2-2|NA|TRBV10-3
TGTGCCACCGGGAGTTCCGGGAGCGGGGAGCTGTTTTTT
CATGSSGSGELFF
>NA|TRBJ1-2|NA|TRBV4-2
TGTGCCAGCAGCCTCCTCGGGACCGGGCATGGCTACACCTTC
CASSLLGTGHGYTF
>TRBD2|TRBJ2-5|many|TRBV29-1
TGCAGCGTCTTAGCGGGAGGCCTCCAAGAGACCCAGTACTTC
CSVLAGGLQETQYF
>NA|TRBJ1-4|NA|TRBV5-4
TGTGCCAGCAGCTTGCACAGTGCAACTAATGAAAAACTGTTTTTT
CASSLHSATNEKLFF
>TRBD2|TRBJ2-7|NA|TRBV29-1
TGCAGCGTTGAATCGACTAGCGGGCTCTACGAGCAGTACTTC
CSVESTSGLYEQYF
>TRBD1|TRBJ1-1|few|TRBV9
TGTGCCAGCAGCTCCAGACAGGGGGTTGTCACTGAAGCTTTCTTT
CASSSRQGVVTEAFF
>TRBD1|TRBJ1-5|few|TRBV5-8
TGTGCCGGCAGCGGACAGGGTGGCAATCAGCCCCAGCATTTT
CAGSGQGGNQPQHF
>TRBD2|TRBJ2-5|many|TRBV7-8
TGTGCCAGCAGCTCCAGACTAGCGGGAGGCGAAGAGACCCAGTACTTC
CASSSRLAGGEETQYF
>NA|TRBJ1-3|many|TRBV12-3/TRBV12-4
TGTGCCAGCAGTTTAGCGCGACAGGCTGGAAACACCATATATTTT
CASSLARQAGNTIYF
>NA|TRBJ2-7|many|TRBV20-1
TGCAGTGCTAGAACTGGACGTTCGACCTACGAGCAGTACTTC
CSARTGRSTYEQYF
>TRBD2|TRBJ2-7|few|TRBV20-1
TGCAGTGCTAGCGGGGACTACTCCTACGAGCAGTACTTC
CSASGDYSYEQYF
>TRBD2|TRBJ2-7|NA|TRBV5-5
TGTGCCAGCAGCACGGGACTAGCGGGAGCCGAGCAGTACTTC
CASSTGLAGAEQYF
>NA|TRBJ2-1|few|TRBV20-1
TGCAGTGCCGAAAAACGCGGTACGGTCGGGGCGGTAAATGAGCAGTTCTTC
CSAEKRGTVGAVNEQFF
>NA|TRBJ2-7|NA|TRBV20-1
TGCAGTGCTAGAGACGGGATTCTATACGAGCAGTACTTC
CSARDGILYEQYF
>TRBD1|TRBJ2-7|NA|TRBV29-1
TGCAGCGTCGGAGGGACAGGGCCGGAGCAGTACTTC
CSVGGTGPEQYF
>NA|TRBJ2-7|NA|TRBV20-1
TGCAGTGCTAAGGCGGTTGGCTACGAGCAGTACTTC
CSAKAVGYEQYF
>TRBD2|TRBJ2-2|few|TRBV3-1
TGTGCCAGCAGCCAAGGACTAGCGGGAAACACCGGGGAGCTGTTTTTT
CASSQGLAGNTGELFF
>TRBD2|TRBJ2-7|NA|TRBV7-2
TGTGCCAGCAGCATATCGGGACTAGCGGTAACCTACGAGCAGTACTTC
CASSISGLAVTYEQYF
>NA|TRBJ2-7|many|TRBV11-2
TGTGCCAGCAGTTTAGGACCGTTGAGCGAGCAGTACTTC
CASSLGPLSEQYF
>NA|TRBJ1-1|NA|TRBV19
TGTGCCAGTAATGCTCGCAATCTTCCTGAAGCTTTCTTT
CASNARNLPEAFF
>NA|TRBJ2-2|NA|TRBV5-1
TGCGCCAGCCGATGGAGTCTAAACACCGGGGAGCTGTTTTTT
CASRWSLNTGELFF
>NA|TRBJ1-1|few|TRBV20-1
TGCAGCTGGGGTGGGGGCGGGGGTGCTGAAGCTTTCTTT
CSWGGGGGAEAFF
>NA|TRBJ1-2|many|TRBV28
TGTGCCAGCAGTTCCGCCCCTATGGAGGCTGGCTATGGCTACACCTTC
CASSSAPMEAGYGYTF
>NA|TRBJ1-2|many|TRBV12-3/TRBV12-4
TGTGCCAGCAGTCCCTCGGGCAGGGGAGTGAAGGGCTACACCTTC
CASSPSGRGVKGYTF
>NA|TRBJ2-2|few|TRBV7-3
TGTGCCAGCAGCTTAAGTGTAGACGCCGGGGAGCTGTTTTTT
CASSLSVDAGELFF
>TRBD1|TRBJ2-5|many|TRBV28
TGTGCCAGCAGTTCTGGGACAGGTCAAGAGACCCAGTACTTC
CASSSGTGQETQYF
>NA|TRBJ2-7|few|TRBV30
TGTGCCTGGAGTCATCAGACCGCAGTGTACTTC
CAWSHQTAVYF
>NA|TRBJ1-1|NA|TRBV18
TGTGCCAGCTCACCACCGGCTCCTCTGGCTCCCCTCTCTGAAGCTTTCTTT
CASSPPAPLAPLSEAFF
>TRBD1|TRBJ2-5|few|TRBV7-9
TGTGCCAGCAGCTTCGAGACAGGGGTCGAGACCCAGTACTTC
CASSFETGVETQYF
>NA|TRBJ2-7|NA|TRBV30
TGTGCCTGGAGTGTTTTAGTTGAGCAGTACTTC
CAWSVLVEQYF
>NA|TRBJ2-7|NA|TRBV10-3
TGTGCCATCAGTGACCTGGGGACGGAGAGCGAGCAGTACTTC
CAISDLGTESEQYF
>NA|TRBJ2-5|few|TRBV27
TGTGCCAGCAGTTGGGCTAGCCCTCGTGAGACCCAGTACTTC
CASSWASPRETQYF
>TRBD1|TRBJ2-7|NA|TRBV5-1
TGCGCCAGTATGACCGGGACAGGGGCCTACGAGCAGTACTTC
CASMTGTGAYEQYF
>TRBD1|TRBJ1-1|many|TRBV28
TGTGCCAGCCAGGACAGGGGGGGTTTCACTGAAGCTTTCTTT
CASQDRGGFTEAFF
>TRBD2|TRBJ2-7|few|TRBV20-1
TGCAGTGCTAGAGATCAGGCGGGAGGCTACGAGCAGTACTTC
CSARDQAGGYEQYF
>TRBD2|TRBJ2-3|few|TRBV12-5
TGTGCTAGTGGATTCCATGCGGGGGGGCCAGGAGGAACAGATACGCAGTATTTT
CASGFHAGGPGGTDTQYF
>NA|TRBJ2-7|many|TRBV28
TGTGCCAGCACCCCTGAGGGACATCCCCTCGGACACGAGCAGTACTTC
CASTPEGHPLGHEQYF
>NA|TRBJ1-5|few|TRBV7-9
TGTGCCAGCAGCGGGGACGGGGACAATCAGCCCCAGCATTTT
CASSGDGDNQPQHF